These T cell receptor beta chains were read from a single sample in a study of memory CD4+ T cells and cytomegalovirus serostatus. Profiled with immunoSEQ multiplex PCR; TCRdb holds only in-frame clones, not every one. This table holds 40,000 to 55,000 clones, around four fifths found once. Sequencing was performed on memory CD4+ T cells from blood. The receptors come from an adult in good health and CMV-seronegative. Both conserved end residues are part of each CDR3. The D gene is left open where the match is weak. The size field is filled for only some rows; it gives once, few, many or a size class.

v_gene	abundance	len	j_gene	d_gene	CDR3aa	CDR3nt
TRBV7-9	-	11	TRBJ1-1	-	CASRRTAEAFF	TGTGCCAGCAGACGGACTGCTGAAGCTTTCTTT
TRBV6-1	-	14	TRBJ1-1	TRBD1	CASRGTDSNTEAFF	TGTGCCAGCAGGGGGACAGACTCGAACACTGAAGCTTTCTTT
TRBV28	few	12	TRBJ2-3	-	CASSRQPAFKYF	TGTGCCAGCAGCCGCCAACCTGCCTTTAAGTATTTT
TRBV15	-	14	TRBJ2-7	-	CATSSDSGLYEQYF	TGTGCCACCAGCTCTGATTCAGGCCTTTACGAGCAGTACTTC
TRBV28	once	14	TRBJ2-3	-	CASTPEGSTDTQYF	TGTGCCAGCACTCCGGAAGGGAGCACAGATACGCAGTATTTT
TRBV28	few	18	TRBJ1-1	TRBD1	CASSLPVGTAVMNTEAFF	TGTGCCAGCAGTTTACCCGTTGGGACAGCCGTCATGAACACTGAAGCTTTCTTT
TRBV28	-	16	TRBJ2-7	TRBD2	CASRSAGASSSYEQYF	TGTGCCAGCAGGTCAGCGGGAGCCTCGAGCTCCTACGAGCAGTACTTC
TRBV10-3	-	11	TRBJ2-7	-	CAISVFDEQYF	TGTGCCATCAGTGTATTCGACGAGCAGTACTTC
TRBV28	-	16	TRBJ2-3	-	CASQRRGGPTQDTQYF	TGTGCCAGCCAAAGACGAGGGGGACCTACACAAGATACGCAGTATTTT
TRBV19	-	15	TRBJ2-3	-	CASSMGRSSTDTQYF	TGTGCCAGTAGTATGGGGCGGTCTAGCACAGATACGCAGTATTTT
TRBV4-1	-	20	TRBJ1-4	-	CASSQAMKGRGLLGKEKLFF	TGCGCCAGCAGCCAAGCCATGAAGGGGAGGGGCCTTTTGGGAAAGGAAAAACTGTTTTTT
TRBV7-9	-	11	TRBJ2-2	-	CASSPPGELFF	TGTGCCAGCAGTCCCCCCGGGGAGCTGTTTTTT
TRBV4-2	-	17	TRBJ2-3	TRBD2	CASSRSGLAGFTDTQYF	TGTGCCAGCAGCCGATCTGGCCTAGCGGGATTCACAGATACGCAGTATTTT
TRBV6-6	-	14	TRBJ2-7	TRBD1	CASSGDRGSYEQYF	TGTGCCAGCAGTGGGGACAGGGGTTCCTACGAGCAGTACTTC
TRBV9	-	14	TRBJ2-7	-	CASSVGTGRYEQYF	TGTGCCAGCAGCGTAGGAACAGGGCGCTACGAGCAGTACTTC
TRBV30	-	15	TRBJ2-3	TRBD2	CAWGGENHPTDTQYF	TGTGCCTGGGGGGGGGAGAACCATCCCACAGATACGCAGTATTTT
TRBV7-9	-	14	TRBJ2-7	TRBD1	CASSHRDRFYEQYF	TGTGCCAGCAGCCACCGGGACAGATTCTACGAGCAGTACTTC